This T cell receptor (beta chain) came from a study of blood T cell repertoires in COVID-19. The overall study: The study drew acute and convalescent COVID-19 samples from the United States, Italy and Spain.

Sequencing was performed with immunoSEQ multiplex PCR; in TCRdb, only in-frame clones are kept and a portion is missing. Among 280,000 or so clones listed, 80% to 90% were seen once. Trimming took 1 base from V and 4 from J, leaving 11 bases between them. This CDR3 region has 14 residues. Germline loops: CDR1 SGHTS, CDR2 YDEGEE. The rearrangement links TRBV5-8 to TRBJ1-2; D might be TRBD1 (6 bases). The clonotype comes from a man between 25 and 39 years old who had recovered from COVID-19. Source material: PBMCs or T cells enriched from blood (not recorded which). This chain's CDR3 is CASSLSGRGYGYTF. The CDR3 DNA is TGTGCCAGCAGCTTGTCGGGCAGGGGCTATGGCTACACCTTC.